A selection of T cell receptor beta chains follows, all from one sample in a study of T-cell reconstitution after alpha-beta-depleted transplantation in children. TCRdb reprocessed the PCR reads with MiXCR, giving one entry per CDR3 protein. The sample carries around 300,000 distinct CDR3 sequences, roughly 12% recorded once. Sample: peripheral blood, taken 180 days after TCRalphabeta/CD19-depleted stem cell transplant. The receptor source for this set is a male patient aged 2 to 9 who had a stem cell transplant for chronic granulomatous disease, so the T cells may come from the graft donor. The CDR3 runs from the conserved cysteine through the conserved F or W. The D gene is left open where the match is weak. Clone size is not always given. Where it is, it says once, few, many or a class for expanded clones.

.,TRBV19,.,TRBJ2-7,TGTGCCAGTAGTTACAAGAAGAGGACCGAGCAGTACTTC,CASSYKKRTEQYF
TRBD1,TRBV18,.,TRBJ2-7,TGTGCCAGCTCACCGAAGGGACAGGGGGCAAACGAGCAGTACTTC,CASSPKGQGANEQYF
TRBD2,TRBV25-1,many,TRBJ2-2,TGTGCCAGCAGTGAATTCCGGGGGGGGACCGGGGAGCTGTTTTTT,CASSEFRGGTGELFF
TRBD2,TRBV7-2,many,TRBJ2-1,TGTGCCAGCAGCCCGTGGACTAGCGGAGTCTACAATGAGCAGTTCTTC,CASSPWTSGVYNEQFF
.,TRBV12-3/TRBV12-4,many,TRBJ2-5,TGTGCCAGCAGTTTAGGTCGGGGGTTGGCAAATGACCAAGAGACCCAGTACTTC,CASSLGRGLANDQETQYF
.,TRBV4-3,many,TRBJ2-3,TGCGCCAGCAGCAGAGGGTACCTAGGTGATACGCAGTATTTT,CASSRGYLGDTQYF
.,TRBV28,few,TRBJ2-3,TGTGCCAGCCTTCCCGACACTCGCCTTGTAGATACGCAGTATTTT,CASLPDTRLVDTQYF
TRBD1,TRBV5-1,many,TRBJ2-1,TGCGCCAGCAGTAAGGGGGCGAATGAGCAGTTCTTC,CASSKGANEQFF
.,TRBV7-8,.,TRBJ1-5,TGTGCCAGCAGCTTATTTCGAGACAGTAGCAATCAGCCCCAGCATTTT,CASSLFRDSSNQPQHF
TRBD2,TRBV5-1,.,TRBJ2-7,TGCGCCAGCAGCTCGGGACTAGCGGGGGGCCCCTTCTACGAGCAGTACTTC,CASSSGLAGGPFYEQYF
TRBD1,TRBV4-3,many,TRBJ2-1,TGCGCCAGCAGCCACCGACAGGGGGCAAACAATGAGCAGTTCTTC,CASSHRQGANNEQFF
TRBD2,TRBV30,many,TRBJ2-7,TGTGCCTGGAGTGCTAGCGGGCGTGCCCCCTTGGAGCAGTACTTC,CAWSASGRAPLEQYF
TRBD1,TRBV28,many,TRBJ1-4,TGTGCCAGCAGTACCCAGGGGGCGCCGAATGAAAAACTGTTTTTT,CASSTQGAPNEKLFF
.,TRBV29-1,many,TRBJ2-1,TGCAGCGTTGTGGGTGGGAGTAGGTCCTACAATGAGCAGTTCTTC,CSVVGGSRSYNEQFF
TRBD2,TRBV5-1,many,TRBJ2-7,TGCGCCAGCAGCACGGAGACTAGCGGGAGGCTCGAGCAGTACTTC,CASSTETSGRLEQYF
.,TRBV28,many,TRBJ2-4,TGTGCCAGCGTGGGGGGTGAACTAGCCAAAAACATTCAGTACTTC,CASVGGELAKNIQYF
.,TRBV10-3,many,TRBJ2-7,TGTGCCATCAGTGAACTAGGCTCCTACGAGCAGTACTTC,CAISELGSYEQYF
TRBD2,TRBV7-8,many,TRBJ2-1,TGTGCCAGCAGCCCAACTCCGGGACTAGCCGAGCAGTTCTTC,CASSPTPGLAEQFF
TRBD1,TRBV4-1,many,TRBJ2-7,TGCGCCAGCAGCCACTCGACAGGGTTCTCCTACGAGCAGTACTTC,CASSHSTGFSYEQYF
.,TRBV5-6,many,TRBJ2-3,TGTGCCAGCAGCCGAAGGCCCACCACAGATACGCAGTATTTT,CASSRRPTTDTQYF
.,TRBV4-3,many,TRBJ2-3,TGCGCCAGCAGCCAAGATACCCTCTACCGAGCAGATACGCAGTATTTT,CASSQDTLYRADTQYF
.,TRBV6-1,many,TRBJ2-7,TGTGCCAGCAGAGAGGGACAACTCTACGAGCAGTACTTC,CASREGQLYEQYF
TRBD2,TRBV20-1,many,TRBJ2-3,TGCAGTGCTAGCTTAGCGGGGGCCGGGCATACGCAGTATTTT,CSASLAGAGHTQYF
TRBD1,TRBV13,many,TRBJ2-5,TGTGCCAGCAGCTTAGGCACAGGGGAATGGACCCAGTACTTC,CASSLGTGEWTQYF
.,TRBV30,.,TRBJ2-7,TGTGCCTGGAAGGGGGGAGACCACGAGCAGTACTTC,CAWKGGDHEQYF
.,TRBV25-1,many,TRBJ1-3,TGTGCCAGCAGTACCACCGGGACTGGAAACACCATATATTTT,CASSTTGTGNTIYF
TRBD2,TRBV20-1,many,TRBJ2-5,TGCAGTGCTAGCCGCGGGGGGGCCATTCGGGAGACCCAGTACTTC,CSASRGGAIRETQYF
.,TRBV7-9,many,TRBJ2-7,TGTGCCAGCAGCTTAAGCCCCCTCGGGCAGGCCTCCTACGAGCAGTACTTC,CASSLSPLGQASYEQYF
TRBD1,TRBV9,many,TRBJ2-5,TGTGCCAGCAGCGCGGCAGGGACAGGGACCCAGTACTTC,CASSAAGTGTQYF
.,TRBV5-1,many,TRBJ2-1,TGCGCCAGCAGCCCGAAGGACAGATTCTACAATGAGCAGTTCTTC,CASSPKDRFYNEQFF
TRBD2,TRBV14,many,TRBJ2-7,TGTGCCAGCGCTGATAGCGGGGCTCTCGAGCAGTACTTC,CASADSGALEQYF
TRBD1,TRBV4-3,few,TRBJ2-7,TGCGCCAGCAGCTCCTCCCTCCGGGACAGGGGGCCCTTCGAGCAGTACTTC,CASSSSLRDRGPFEQYF
TRBD1,TRBV7-9,many,TRBJ2-3,TGTGCCAGCAGCGCCAGACAGGGGCCAAGCACAGATACGCAGTATTTT,CASSARQGPSTDTQYF
.,TRBV15,many,TRBJ2-5,TGTGCCACCAGCAGATCACGAGGAGGTGGACTGCGAGAGACCCAGTACTTC,CATSRSRGGGLRETQYF
.,TRBV10-3,many,TRBJ2-1,TGTGCCATCAGTGTCAGGGCTGGGTCCTACAATGAGCAGTTCTTC,CAISVRAGSYNEQFF
.,TRBV20-1,many,TRBJ2-1,TGCAGTGCTAGCCCCGGGAGATCCTACAATGAGCAGTTCTTC,CSASPGRSYNEQFF